These T cell receptor beta chains were read from a single sample in a study of cytomegalovirus exposure and HLA in healthy donors. The assay was immunoSEQ multiplex PCR, and TCRdb's table has in-frame clones only and misses some. The table includes more than 100,000 clones, nearly 65% detected once. The sequenced sample was PBMCs. Receptors originate from a man aged 40-49 years in good health and CMV-seropositive. Both conserved end residues are part of each CDR3. A D gene is named only where the DNA matches it firmly. Clone size is not always given. Where it is, it says once, few, many or a class for expanded clones.

v_gene	j_gene	abundance	d_gene	CDR3nt	CDR3aa
TRBV12-2	TRBJ2-2	once	NA	TGTGCAAGTCGCTTAGTGGGTGGAAGCCCTACCGAGGGCACCGGGGAGCTGTTTTTT	CASRLVGGSPTEGTGELFF
TRBV7-2	TRBJ1-4	few	NA	TGTGCCAGCAGCTGGAGACAGACAACTAATGAAAAACTGTTTTTT	CASSWRQTTNEKLFF
TRBV5-6	TRBJ2-5	NA	TRBD1	TGTGCCAGCAGCTGGATGGACAGGGCAAACCAAGAGACCCAGTACTTC	CASSWMDRANQETQYF
TRBV7-8	TRBJ2-5	NA	TRBD2	TGTGCCAGCAGCTTAGTTGGACTAGCGGGAGGACAGACCCAGTACTTC	CASSLVGLAGGQTQYF
TRBV4-1	TRBJ1-5	NA	TRBD1	TGCGCCAGCAGCCGACAGGGCGATCAGCCCCAGCATTTT	CASSRQGDQPQHF
TRBV2	TRBJ2-2	few	NA	TGTGCCAGCAGTGAAGCGCGGAGGACCGGGGAGCTGTTTTTT	CASSEARRTGELFF
TRBV6-1	TRBJ1-5	NA	TRBD1	TGTGCCAGCAGTGAGGGTGTCGGGACAGGGGCTCGGCCCCAGCATTTT	CASSEGVGTGARPQHF
TRBV5-1	TRBJ2-5	NA	NA	TGCGCCAGCAGTAGGACTGAAGAGACCCAGTACTTC	CASSRTEETQYF
TRBV6-5	TRBJ1-5	NA	TRBD1	TGTGCCAGCAGTTACACAGGGGATGGCAATCAGCCCCAGCATTTT	CASSYTGDGNQPQHF
TRBV6-5	TRBJ1-6	few	NA	TGTGCCAGCAGCTCGAACTTTTTTTCACCCCTCCACTTT	CASSSNFFSPLHF
TRBV5-1	TRBJ1-1	NA	NA	TGCGCCAGCAGCTTGGGGGACACAAATCAGAACACTGAAGCTTTCTTT	CASSLGDTNQNTEAFF
TRBV6-1	TRBJ1-5	NA	TRBD1	TGTGCCAGCAGCAGACAGGGGACAGGCAATCAGCCCCAGCATTTT	CASSRQGTGNQPQHF
TRBV7-9	TRBJ1-2	NA	TRBD1	TGTGCCAGCAGCCGGGGACAGGGGATCTCAATCGGCTACACCTTC	CASSRGQGISIGYTF
TRBV7-3	TRBJ1-1	NA	TRBD1	TGTGCCAGCAGCCTTGGGACAGGGGGATTCGCTGAAGCTTTCTTT	CASSLGTGGFAEAFF
TRBV19	TRBJ1-2	NA	NA	TGTGCCAGTAGTGCCGACAGCCCCTATGGCTACACCTTC	CASSADSPYGYTF
TRBV5-1	TRBJ2-6	NA	TRBD1	TGCGCCAGCAGCTTGCCGGACAGGGTATCGTCTGGGGCCAACGTCCTGACTTTC	CASSLPDRVSSGANVLTF
TRBV4-2	TRBJ2-7	once	TRBD2	TGTGCCAGCAGCCCAAAACTAGGACTAGCGGACCCCTACGAGCAGTACTTC	CASSPKLGLADPYEQYF
TRBV18	TRBJ1-1	NA	NA	TGTGCCAGCTCACCAAGAGGGCCGAACACTGAAGCTTTCTTT	CASSPRGPNTEAFF
TRBV5-1	TRBJ1-1	NA	NA	TGCGCCAGCAGCTTGGGGCAGGGGAGAACTGAAGCTTTCTTT	CASSLGQGRTEAFF
TRBV28	TRBJ2-7	few	NA	TGTGCCAGCAGTTGGGTCCCTACTACGTTACTCGAGCAGTACTTC	CASSWVPTTLLEQYF
TRBV5-1	TRBJ1-2	NA	NA	TGCGCCAGCAGCTTGGGGGGCGGGGTGGACCGTGGCTACACCTTC	CASSLGGGVDRGYTF
TRBV7-2	TRBJ2-7	NA	TRBD2	TGTGCCAGCAGCTTGGCGGGGGAATACGAGCAGTACTTC	CASSLAGEYEQYF
TRBV19	TRBJ1-1	NA	NA	TGTGCCAGTAGACCTATACCCGGGAGCGAAGCTTTCTTT	CASRPIPGSEAFF
TRBV30	TRBJ2-3	few	TRBD2	TGTGCCTGGAATAGCGGGATCACAGATACGCAGTATTTT	CAWNSGITDTQYF
TRBV19	TRBJ1-1	NA	TRBD1	TGTGCCAGTAGTATACAGGGGGCGCCCACTGAAGCTTTCTTT	CASSIQGAPTEAFF
TRBV6-5	TRBJ1-5	NA	NA	TGTGCCAGCAGTTACGACAGGAGTAGCAATCAGCCCCAGCATTTT	CASSYDRSSNQPQHF
TRBV15	TRBJ1-2	NA	NA	TGTGCCACCAGCAGAGAGGCGATGGGAACAGAACAGGTCACCTTC	CATSREAMGTEQVTF
TRBV4-1	TRBJ1-4	many	TRBD1	TGCGCCAGCAGCCAGATCCAGGGGGCCGCTAATGAAAAACTGTTTTTT	CASSQIQGAANEKLFF